Below, 26 T cell receptor beta chains from the same sample are listed, as sequenced in a study of T cell repertoires in cytomegalovirus infection. No antigen has been assigned to these receptors. TCRdb itself ran the reads through MiXCR, one entry per CDR3 protein. This sample has approximately 910,000 distinct CDR3 sequences, with roughly 30% found just once. The specimen was cultured CD8+ T cells from PBMCs, collected from culture after CMV antigen stimulation. Receptors were obtained from a human donor in good health (CMV status not recorded). Some clones in this sample may be carry-over from other donors' samples.

This chain uses TRBV28 with TRBJ2-7; TRBD1 matches 7 bases. Unmatched junction bases numbered 9, after V lost 6 bases and J lost 1 base. Germline V gene lookup returns CDR1 MDHEN and CDR2 SYDVKM. The CDR3 spans 15 residues. CDR3 sequence: CASSYRGPTSYEQYF. The CDR3 coding sequence is TGTGCCAGCAGCTACAGGGGACCTACTTCCTACGAGCAGTACTTC.

This clonotype has just a few counts. CDR3 sequence reads: CASSADRGHLNYGYTF. The CDR3 DNA reads TGTGCCAGTAGTGCTGACCGGGGGCATCTTAACTATGGCTACACCTTC. The chain carries TRBV19 and TRBJ1-2; the D gene is possibly TRBD1 (6 bases). CDR1 LNHDA and CDR2 SQIVND come from the germline V gene (reference sequence). This CDR3 is 16 amino acids long. V gave up 5 bases and J gave up 1 base, with 17 bases separating them.

The V and J genes are TRBV2 and TRBJ1-3, with 9 bases matching TRBD1. This CDR3 is built from 16 residues. The V segment lost 3 bases and the J segment 0 bases; nucleotides outside the gene matches: 3. Germline CDR1 reads SNHLY; CDR2 reads FYNNEI. CDR3 nucleotide sequence: TGTGCCAGCAGTGAGGACAGGGGCGGCTCTGGAAACACCATATATTTT. Protein: CASSEDRGGSGNTIYF.

This clonotype was observed a handful of times. V is TRBV2 and J is TRBJ2-1, with TRBD2 identical over 14 bases. Germline V gives CDR1 SNHLY, CDR2 FYNNEI. This CDR3 region has 20 residues. V gave up 6 bases and J gave up 3 bases; unmatched junction bases: 16. As DNA, the CDR3 is TGTGCCAGCAGCACAGGGACTAGCGGGGGAGTCCCTTATGGCTACAATGAGCAGTTCTTC. Translation: CASSTGTSGGVPYGYNEQFF.

J is TRBJ2-7 and V is TRBV7-6; 11 bases are shared with TRBD1. Germline V lookup: CDR1 SGHVS, CDR2 FNYEAQ. V lost 1 base to trimming and J lost 2 bases; unmatched junction nucleotides: 10. CDR3 length: 18 amino acids. The CDR3 DNA reads TGTGCCAGCAGCTTAGAGGACAGGGGGCTGCATTCCCCCTACGAGCAGTACTTC. Its translation: CASSLEDRGLHSPYEQYF.

This clonotype was seen repeatedly, ten times or more. The chain joins TRBV12-3 or TRBV12-4 to TRBJ2-1; TRBD2 might be the D (5 bases). V shed 6 bases and J shed 5 bases, with 11 bases lying between them. This CDR3 contains 13 residues. As DNA, the CDR3 is TGTGCCAGCAGCTGGACTGAGAACAATGAGCAGTTCTTC. Translating gives CASSWTENNEQFF.

The chain employs TRBV19 and TRBJ2-5, with a possible D match to TRBD2 (5 bases). Between the trimmed V and J ends, which lost 4 bases and 5 bases, there was a span of 17 bases. This CDR3 has 15 residues. CDR1 and CDR2 from the germline V gene are LNHDA and SQIVND (reference sequence). As DNA, the CDR3 is TGTGCCAGTAGTACGGAGGTACCAGGAATTGAGACCCAGTACTTC. Translated, it gives CASSTEVPGIETQYF.

The rearrangement links TRBV4-1 to TRBJ2-5; unclear D gene. The length of the CDR3 is 13 residues. Germline CDR1 is MGHRA and CDR2 is YSYEKL. Trimming shortened V by 1 base and J by 2 bases, and 5 bases separated the two germline ends. CDR3 coding DNA: TGCGCCAGCAGCCAAGGCAGGCAAGAGACCCAGTACTTC. It translates to CASSQGRQETQYF.

Only a few counts were recorded for this clonotype. The V and J genes are TRBV6-1 and TRBJ2-1, with TRBD1 matching 7 bases. The CDR3 has 11 residues. Germline CDR1 MNHNS, CDR2 SASEGT. Losses at the gene ends were 10 bases for V and 6 bases for J; bases not matched to a gene: 3. The CDR3 here is CATRDSNEQFF. The DNA for the CDR3 is TGTGCCACCCGGGACAGCAATGAGCAGTTCTTC.

CDR3 protein: CASSWTDRLNEKLFF. Here the CDR3 DNA reads TGTGCCAGCAGCTGGACCGACAGACTAAATGAAAAACTGTTTTTT. The chain uses TRBV7-2 and TRBJ1-4, with D possibly matching TRBD1 (5 bases). The germline gives CDR1 SGHTA, CDR2 FQGNSA. The CDR3 runs to 15 residues. The germline V and J ends were trimmed by 4 bases and 5 bases, with 14 bases remaining between them.

In its sample, this clonotype was seen a few times. This chain connects TRBV10-3 to TRBJ1-1; 9 nucleotides agree with TRBD1. The length of the CDR3 is 18 residues. The germline V gene has CDR1 ENHRY and CDR2 SYGVKD. The J segment lost 3 bases and the V segment lost 0 bases, leaving 11 bases of the junction unmatched. The chain's CDR3 is CAISESTTGDRADTEAFF. DNA for the CDR3: TGTGCCATCAGTGAGTCGACGACGGGGGACAGGGCCGACACTGAAGCTTTCTTT.

This clonotype was found once. The chain carries TRBV20-1 and TRBJ2-4, with D perhaps TRBD2 (5 bases). Per germline, CDR1 DFQATT and CDR2 SNEGSKA (reference sequence). The CDR3 loop spans 15 amino acids. Trimming took 1 base from V and 5 from J, leaving 15 bases between them. The CDR3 bases are TGCAGTGCTAGAGGGCCGGGGAGAGACCAAAACATTCAGTACTTC. Translation gives CSARGPGRDQNIQYF.

The chain employs TRBV15 and TRBJ2-2; D is undetermined. With 8 bases removed from V and 4 bases from J, the gap between germline ends came to 17 bases. Germline CDR1 LNHNV, CDR2 YYDKDF (reference sequence). The CDR3 loop spans 15 amino acids. Here the CDR3 DNA reads TGTGCCACCGGCACCTGGGGTAGTTCCACCGGGGAGCTGTTTTTT. Translating it yields CATGTWGSSTGELFF.

This clonotype was seen at least ten times. The V call is TRBV6-1, the J call TRBJ1-5; D is undetermined. CDR1 is MNHNS and CDR2 is SASEGT in the germline V gene. V gave up 5 bases and J gave up 4 bases, with 6 bases separating them. The CDR3 totals 12 residues. In nucleotides, the CDR3 is TGTGCCAGCAGTTCCTGGAATCAGCCCCAGCATTTT. It specifies CASSSWNQPQHF.

This clonotype was seen only a few times. V usage is TRBV7-6 and J usage is TRBJ2-2; 7 bases line up with TRBD1. Germline V gives CDR1 SGHVS, CDR2 FNYEAQ. The CDR3 has 15 residues. V trimming: 6 bases; J trimming: 4 bases; junction bases outside the gene matches: 8. The CDR3 bases are TGTGCCAGCAGTCCCACCGGGACAGTCACCGGGGAGCTGTTTTTT. It is translated as CASSPTGTVTGELFF.

This clonotype was observed a few times. J is TRBJ1-3 and V is TRBV27; D gene uncertain. Germline values: CDR1 MNHEY, CDR2 SMNVEV (reference sequence). V was clipped by 6 bases and J by 9 bases, with 15 bases between them. The CDR3 has 13 residues. CDR3 region: CASSPGGIGTIYF. In DNA form, the CDR3 reads TGTGCCAGCAGCCCCGGTGGTATCGGCACCATATATTTT.

In this sample, this clonotype turned up a few times. The chain uses TRBV7-6 and TRBJ1-2; a weak D match, TRBD1 (5 bases). Per germline, CDR1 SGHVS and CDR2 FNYEAQ. Trimming took off 2 bases at V and 5 bases at J, with 18 bases between the two ends. The CDR3 has 16 amino acids. As DNA, the CDR3 is TGTGCCAGCAGCTTACAGGGCGATAGGGCGACTTATGGCTACACCTTC. Amino acids: CASSLQGDRATYGYTF.

J is TRBJ1-6 and V is TRBV7-2; 7 bases align to TRBD1. The CDR3 contains 18 residues. Germline V gene sequence: CDR1 SGHTA, CDR2 FQGNSA. With 0 bases clipped from V and 9 bases from J, the junction kept 14 bases outside the gene matches. CDR3 sequence (DNA): TGTGCCAGCAGCTTAGCAGGACAGGAGACAACTTGGGGTTCACCCCTCCACTTT. This sequence encodes CASSLAGQETTWGSPLHF.

The chain has TRBV27 and TRBJ1-1; D perhaps matches TRBD1 (5 bases). This CDR3 has 13 amino acids. With 6 bases removed from V and 10 bases from J, the gap between germline ends came to 18 bases. Germline V gene lookup returns CDR1 MNHEY and CDR2 SMNVEV (reference sequence). The CDR3 DNA follows: TGTGCCAGCAGCGGGGGGACTGATCGAGGAGCTTTCTTT. Translating gives CASSGGTDRGAFF.

The chain uses TRBV19 and TRBJ2-1; D is unclear. Germline V gene lookup returns CDR1 LNHDA and CDR2 SQIVND (reference sequence). The CDR3 loop spans 16 amino acids. V lost 3 bases and J lost 0, with 12 bases in between. The CDR3 bases are TGTGCCAGTAGTATCCCTCTCACGAGCTCCTACAATGAGCAGTTCTTC. This translates into CASSIPLTSSYNEQFF. Full variable domain (remainder filled in from reference TRBV19 and TRBJ2-1): DGGITQSPKYLFRKEGQNVTLSCEQNLNHDAMYWYRQDPGQGLRLIYYSQIVNDFQKGDIAEGYSVSREKKESFPLTVTSAQKNPTAFYLCASSIPLTSSYNEQFFGPGTRLTVL.

For the CDR3, the DNA is TGCGCCAGCAGCCAAGGTCAATGGGCGAGCACTGAAGCTTTCTTT. Encoded protein: CASSQGQWASTEAFF. V is TRBV4-3 and J is TRBJ1-1; D is unclear. The V end was cut by 1 base, the J end by 4 bases, with 13 bases between. This CDR3 comprises 15 residues. Germline values: CDR1 LGHNA, CDR2 YSLEER.

The chain combines TRBV6-1 with TRBJ1-5; 11 nucleotides line up with TRBD1. The CDR3 has 18 residues. Germline loops: CDR1 MNHNS, CDR2 SASEGT. Unmatched junction bases numbered 11, after V lost 5 bases and J lost 2 bases. The CDR3 nucleotides are TGTGCCAGCAGTCTCGCCGGGACAGGGGGATATGGCAATCAGCCCCAGCATTTT. Its translation: CASSLAGTGGYGNQPQHF.

The chain recombines TRBV29-1 with TRBJ1-1; TRBD1 matches at 11 bases. The V segment lost 5 bases and the J segment 3 bases; nucleotides outside the gene matches: 14. From germline, CDR1 is SQVTM and CDR2 ANQGSEA. The CDR3 consists of 17 residues. The CDR3 sequence: CSVWTGGGGILDTEAFF. The DNA of the CDR3 is TGCAGCGTTTGGACAGGGGGCGGGGGGATTCTGGACACTGAAGCTTTCTTT. The entire variable domain, with the rest obtained from reference TRBV29-1 and TRBJ1-1, is as follows: SAVISQKPSRDICQRGTSLTIQCQVDSQVTMMFWYRQQPGQSLTLIATANQGSEATYESGFVIDKFPISRPNLTFSTLTVSNMSPEDSSIYLCSVWTGGGGILDTEAFFGQGTRLTVV.

This clonotype was counted many times. V gene TRBV6-5 combines with J gene TRBJ2-5; TRBD2 might be the D (6 bases). The CDR3 is 15 amino acids. The germline CDR1 and CDR2 sequences are MNHEY and SVGAGI. Trimming removed 0 bases at V and 5 bases at J, with 13 bases between. The CDR3 loop is CASSYSRLGAETQYF. CDR3 nucleotide sequence: TGTGCCAGCAGTTACTCGAGACTAGGTGCGGAGACCCAGTACTTC.

This clonotype was counted between two and nine times. The chain employs TRBV11-1 and TRBJ1-2; no definite D call. This CDR3 region has 13 residues. V lost 6 bases, J lost 1 base, and 9 bases lay in between. Germline V lookup: CDR1 SGHAT, CDR2 FQDESV (reference sequence). The CDR3 nucleotides read TGTGCCAGCAGTAGGAGAGATAACTATGGCTACACCTTC. Its protein product is CASSRRDNYGYTF.

The chain employs TRBV5-1 and TRBJ2-3, with 7 nucleotides matching TRBD1. From germline, CDR1 is SGHRS and CDR2 YFSETQ. The V gene end was trimmed by 4 bases and the J gene end by 5 bases; junction bases not matched to a gene: 4. CDR3 length equals 13 residues. CDR3 protein: CASSPGQIDTQYF. The CDR3 DNA sequence: TGCGCCAGCAGCCCGGGACAGATAGATACGCAGTATTTT.